In this sample, the clone carrying this T cell receptor (beta chain) turned up many times. The source of the sample is a study of T cells in Graves' hyperthyroidism and ophthalmopathy. This CDR3 region has 15 residues. With 0 bases removed from V and 4 bases from J, the gap between germline ends came to 10 bases. Per the germline V gene, CDR1 is LNHNV and CDR2 is YYDKDF (reference sequence). Template material for amplifying TCR beta CDR3 regions consisted of RNA transcripts. The TCR CDR3 was amplified in a first-round RT-PCR using the HTBI primer set. TCRdb redid the calling of the multiplex PCR reads with MiXCR, one entry per CDR3 protein. In the table there are over 400,000 distinct CDR3 sequences, roughly 14% of which are singletons.

The origin of this receptor is a man between 18 and 35 years old with Graves' ophthalmopathy. The sample was blood. V is TRBV15 and J is TRBJ1-5, with unresolved D. The CDR3 DNA reads as TGTGCCACCAGCAGAGAGGGGAGGGAAAATCAGCCCCAGCATTTT. Translation: CATSREGRENQPQHF.